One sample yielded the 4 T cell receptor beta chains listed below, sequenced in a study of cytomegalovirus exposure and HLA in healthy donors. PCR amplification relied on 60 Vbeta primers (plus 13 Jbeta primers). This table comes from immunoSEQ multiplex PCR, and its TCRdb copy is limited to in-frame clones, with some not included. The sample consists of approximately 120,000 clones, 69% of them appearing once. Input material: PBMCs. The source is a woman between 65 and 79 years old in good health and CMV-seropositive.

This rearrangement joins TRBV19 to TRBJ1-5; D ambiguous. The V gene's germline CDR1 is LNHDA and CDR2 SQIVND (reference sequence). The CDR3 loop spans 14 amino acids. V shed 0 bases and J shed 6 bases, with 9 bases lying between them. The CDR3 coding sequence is TGTGCCAGTAGTATAGAAGGGAGCGTTCAGCCCCAGCATTTT. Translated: CASSIEGSVQPQHF.

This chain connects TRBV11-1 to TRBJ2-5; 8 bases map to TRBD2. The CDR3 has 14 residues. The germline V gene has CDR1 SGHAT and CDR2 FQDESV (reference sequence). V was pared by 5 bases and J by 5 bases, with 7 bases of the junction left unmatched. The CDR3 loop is CASSLETSVETQYF. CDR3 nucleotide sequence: TGTGCCAGCAGCCTTGAGACTAGCGTGGAGACCCAGTACTTC.

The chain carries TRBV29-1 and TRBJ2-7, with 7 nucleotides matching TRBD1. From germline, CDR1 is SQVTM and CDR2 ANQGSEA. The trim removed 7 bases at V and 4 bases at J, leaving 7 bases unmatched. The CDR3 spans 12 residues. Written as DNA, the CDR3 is TGCAGCGCCGCGACAGGGCTATACGAGCAGTACTTC. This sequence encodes CSAATGLYEQYF.

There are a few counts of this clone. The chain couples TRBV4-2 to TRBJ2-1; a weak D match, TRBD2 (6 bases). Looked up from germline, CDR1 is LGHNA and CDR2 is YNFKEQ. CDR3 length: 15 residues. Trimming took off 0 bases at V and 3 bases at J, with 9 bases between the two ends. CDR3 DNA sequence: TGTGCCAGCAGCCAAGAATGGACTATCTACAATGAGCAGTTCTTC. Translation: CASSQEWTIYNEQFF.